Listed here are 28 T cell receptor beta chains from one sample, sequenced in a study of response to subunit inactivated influenza vaccine. MiXCR was run by TCRdb on the RT-PCR reads, yielding one entry per CDR3 protein. The sample consists of hundreds of thousands of distinct CDR3 sequences, approximately 14% of them appearing once. The material was PBMCs from blood, obtained less than 13 days after vaccination. The receptors come from a man aged 50 to 60 who received an inactivated influenza vaccine.

This clonotype was seen only a few times. The chain combines TRBV5-6 with TRBJ2-3, with 11 bases that match TRBD2. Trimming removed 4 bases from V and 5 bases from J; junction bases left unmatched: 6. This CDR3 region has 15 residues. Germline V gene data show CDR1 as SGHDT and CDR2 as YYEEEE. CDR3 residues: CASSLSGRALDTQYF. As DNA, the CDR3 is TGTGCCAGCAGCCTTAGCGGGAGGGCCTTAGATACGCAGTATTTT. Full variable domain (rest looked up from reference TRBV5-6 and TRBJ2-3): DAGVTQSPTHLIKTRGQQVTLRCSPKSGHDTVSWYQQALGQGPQFIFQYYEEEERQRGNFPDRFSGHQFPNYSSELNVNALLLGDSALYLCASSLSGRALDTQYFGPGTRLTVL.

This clonotype was counted a few times. CDR3 sequence (DNA): TGTGCCAGCAGCCGGGGACTAGCGACCTACGAGCAGTACTTC. Translated, it gives CASSRGLATYEQYF. The gene calls are TRBV7-2 and TRBJ2-7; 10 bases map to TRBD2. Germline loops: CDR1 SGHTA, CDR2 FQGNSA. V gave up 5 bases and J gave up 2 bases; unmatched junction bases: 3. The CDR3 has 14 amino acids.

The V call is TRBV7-2, the J call TRBJ1-1; TRBD1 aligns across 7 bases. J lost 2 bases, V lost 3 bases, and 6 bases had no gene match. The CDR3 runs 15 residues. CDR1 is SGHTA and CDR2 is FQGNSA in the germline V gene. The CDR3 spells CASSFRGLDNTEAFF. The CDR3 nucleotides are TGTGCCAGCAGCTTTAGGGGGCTGGATAACACTGAAGCTTTCTTT.

This clonotype has a handful of counts. The chain recombines TRBV10-1 with TRBJ2-1; 7 nucleotides match TRBD1. The germline V gene has CDR1 WNHNN and CDR2 SYGVQD (reference sequence). The CDR3 consists of 15 residues. Trimming at V came to 3 bases and at J to 7 bases, leaving 9 bases not matched to a gene. In nucleotides, the CDR3 is TGCGCCAGCAGTGAAGGCAGGGGGTCTTTTAATGAGCAGTTCTTC. Its protein product is CASSEGRGSFNEQFF.

This clonotype was detected a few times. The V gene is TRBV20-1, the J gene TRBJ2-7; TRBD1 agrees at 8 bases. The V gene's germline CDR1 is DFQATT and CDR2 SNEGSKA (reference sequence). V gave up 0 bases and J gave up 1 base; unmatched junction bases: 5. This CDR3 has 15 amino acids. CDR3 protein: CSARDTRQGSYEQYF. The CDR3, as DNA: TGCAGTGCTAGAGATACGAGACAGGGGTCCTACGAGCAGTACTTC.

This clonotype was counted a few times. V is TRBV7-9 and J is TRBJ2-6, with TRBD1 identical over 8 bases. CDR1 is SEHNR and CDR2 is FQNEAQ in the germline V gene (reference sequence). V lost 3 bases to trimming and J lost 0 bases; unmatched junction nucleotides: 1. The CDR3 extends over 16 amino acids. Here the CDR3 reads CASSLTGDSGANVLTF. The DNA of the CDR3 is TGTGCCAGCAGCTTGACAGGGGACTCTGGGGCCAACGTCCTGACTTTC.

This clonotype has just a few counts. The junction and the germline gene differ at one end; a read error may be behind it. V gene TRBV12-3 or TRBV12-4 combines with J gene TRBJ2-7, with TRBD1 identical over 7 bases. This CDR3 has 12 amino acids. CDR3 in amino acids: CASTLQGRDSPF. CDR3 DNA: TGTGCCAGCACCTTACAGGGGCGCGATTCCCCCTTC.

This clonotype was counted a few times. The chain uses TRBV29-1 and TRBJ2-3, with no clear D. Looked up from germline, CDR1 is SQVTM and CDR2 is ANQGSEA. The germline V and J ends were trimmed by 3 bases and 4 bases, with 8 bases remaining between them. CDR3 length: 12 residues. The CDR3 region has the DNA TGCAGCGTTGATCGATTCGCAGATACGCAGTATTTT. Amino acid sequence: CSVDRFADTQYF.

In this sample, this clonotype turned up a few times. This chain connects TRBV2 to TRBJ2-6; possible D gene TRBD2, 6 bases. CDR1 is SNHLY, CDR2 FYNNEI, per germline. This CDR3 contains 16 residues. V lost 8 bases to trimming and J lost 5 bases, with 19 bases between them. The CDR3 DNA reads as TGTGCCAGCTCCGCACCTAGCGTTGGCTGGGCCAACGTCCTGACTTTC. Amino acids: CASSAPSVGWANVLTF.

This clonotype was detected a few times. J is TRBJ1-6 and V is TRBV4-2, with D possibly TRBD1 on 5 matching bases. The V end was cut by 0 bases, the J end by 10 bases, with 13 bases between. This CDR3 contains 15 residues. Germline assignment: CDR1 LGHNA and CDR2 YNFKEQ. CDR3 amino acids: CASSQDGGQGSPLHF. The DNA of the CDR3 is TGTGCCAGCAGCCAAGATGGTGGACAAGGGTCACCCCTCCACTTT.

The V gene is TRBV7-9, the J gene TRBJ2-3; 7 bases line up with TRBD1. J gave up 4 bases and V 8 bases, and 12 bases lay outside the gene matches. Germline assignment: CDR1 SEHNR and CDR2 FQNEAQ (reference sequence). This CDR3 has 15 amino acids. The CDR3 sequence: CASCRGQANADTQYF. The CDR3 DNA sequence: TGTGCCAGCTGCCGAGGACAGGCGAACGCAGATACGCAGTATTTT. Full variable domain (remainder filled in from reference TRBV7-9 and TRBJ2-3): DTGVSQNPRHKITKRGQNVTFRCDPISEHNRLYWYRQTLGQGPEFLTYFQNEAQLEKSRLLSDRFSAERPKGSFSTLEIQRTEQGDSAMYLCASCRGQANADTQYFGPGTRLTVL.

This chain connects TRBV7-9 to TRBJ2-5; 9 positions agree with TRBD1. Germline CDR1 reads SEHNR; CDR2 reads FQNEAQ (reference sequence). CDR3 size: 15 residues. The V segment lost 3 bases and the J segment 7 bases; nucleotides outside the gene matches: 9. The CDR3 is CASSFTGGVGGTQYF. The CDR3 DNA sequence: TGTGCCAGCAGCTTCACAGGGGGCGTCGGGGGGACCCAGTACTTC.

The chain has TRBV7-8 and TRBJ1-4, with D perhaps TRBD1 (5 bases). The CDR3 totals 14 residues. CDR1 SGHVS and CDR2 FQNEAQ come from the germline V gene. The V gene lost 3 bases and the J gene lost 8 bases, with 13 bases spanning the gap. The CDR3 sequence: CASSFSRGREKLFF. The CDR3 region has the DNA TGTGCCAGCAGCTTTTCAAGGGGACGGGAAAAACTGTTTTTT.

This sequence joins TRBV15 and TRBJ2-5; 14 bases are a match to TRBD2. The V and J ends lost 5 bases and 5 bases, in that order; junction bases with no gene match: 7. This CDR3 is built from 16 residues. Germline V gives CDR1 LNHNV, CDR2 YYDKDF (reference sequence). The CDR3 region is CATSSGTSGSSETQYF. CDR3 sequence (DNA): TGTGCCACCAGCTCCGGGACTAGCGGGAGTAGTGAGACCCAGTACTTC.

This clonotype was found a few times. The V and J genes are TRBV4-2 and TRBJ2-4; 9 nucleotides line up with TRBD2. CDR1 is LGHNA and CDR2 is YNFKEQ in the germline V gene. The CDR3 loop spans 16 amino acids. The J segment lost 6 bases and the V segment lost 0 bases, leaving 6 bases of the junction unmatched. The chain's CDR3 is CASSQDVTAGGNIQYF. The CDR3 nucleotides are TGTGCCAGCAGCCAAGATGTGACAGCGGGGGGAAACATTCAGTACTTC.

The chain links TRBV7-9 to TRBJ2-5, with D possibly being TRBD1 (6 bases). Germline V gene lookup returns CDR1 SEHNR and CDR2 FQNEAQ (reference sequence). This CDR3 region has 15 residues. The V gene lost 5 bases and the J gene lost 3 bases, with 16 bases spanning the gap. CDR3 DNA sequence: TGTGCCAGCAGCCGGCAATCCGGACAGAAAGAGACCCAGTACTTC. This gives the protein CASSRQSGQKETQYF.

Ten or more counts support this clonotype. The chain recombines TRBV24-1 with TRBJ2-3; possible D gene TRBD1, 5 bases. Germline CDR1 KGHDR, CDR2 SFDVKD. The CDR3 is 14 residues long. The germline V and J ends were trimmed by 5 bases and 3 bases, with 11 bases remaining between them. This CDR3 is CATSVWAGTDTQYF. CDR3 nucleotides: TGTGCCACCAGTGTTTGGGCAGGGACAGATACGCAGTATTTT.

This clonotype was counted between two and nine times. This rearrangement joins TRBV4-1 to TRBJ2-7; no clear D. The germline V and J ends were trimmed by 1 base and 3 bases, with 16 bases remaining between them. Germline V gene sequence: CDR1 MGHRA, CDR2 YSYEKL. The CDR3 length is 16 residues. The CDR3 DNA reads as TGCGCCAGCAGCCAAGCCTACAGAGAGCCTTTCTACGAGCAGTACTTC. Amino acid sequence: CASSQAYREPFYEQYF.

CDR3 DNA sequence: TGCGCCAGCAGCCCAGCGGGGCAAGAGACCCAGTACTTC. It codes for CASSPAGQETQYF. This chain connects TRBV5-1 to TRBJ2-5; 7 bases match TRBD2. The CDR3 covers 13 residues. V dropped 4 bases and J dropped 2; count of bases not matched to a gene: 2. CDR1 and CDR2 from the germline V gene are SGHRS and YFSETQ.

Only a few counts were recorded for this clonotype. The chain has TRBV28 and TRBJ2-2; 7 bases line up with TRBD1. The J segment lost 4 bases and the V segment lost 2 bases, leaving 7 bases of the junction unmatched. The CDR3 consists of 16 residues. Germline assignment: CDR1 MDHEN and CDR2 SYDVKM. CDR3 residues: CASSLTGQALTGELFF. The DNA of the CDR3 is TGTGCCAGCAGTTTAACCGGACAGGCCCTCACCGGGGAGCTGTTTTTT.

The sample holds a few counts of this clonotype. The chain is built from TRBV20-1 and TRBJ2-1; the match to TRBD2 covers 10 bases. Per germline, CDR1 DFQATT and CDR2 SNEGSKA (reference sequence). The CDR3 is 13 amino acids. This chain's CDR3 is CRSSGSADNEQFF. CDR3 sequence (DNA): TGCAGATCTAGCGGGAGCGCTGATAATGAGCAGTTCTTC.

This clonotype was seen ten or more times. This chain uses TRBV2 with TRBJ1-1; tentatively, D is TRBD1 (6 bases). Germline V CDR1 and CDR2: SNHLY, FYNNEI. The CDR3 length is 13 residues. Trimming stripped 4 bases from V and 1 base from J, with 7 bases between. The DNA for the CDR3 is TGTGCCAGCAGTGGAGGGGGGAACACTGAAGCTTTCTTT. This codes for CASSGGGNTEAFF.

The V and J genes are TRBV2 and TRBJ2-3; D is tentatively TRBD1 or TRBD2 (5 bases each). Germline V gene sequence: CDR1 SNHLY, CDR2 FYNNEI. CDR3 length: 12 amino acids. V lost 7 bases, J lost 4 bases, and 9 bases lay in between. The CDR3 DNA reads TGTGCCAGCATAAGAGGGGCAGATACGCAGTATTTT. Its translation is CASIRGADTQYF.

There are a few counts of this clonotype. The genes are TRBV10-3 and TRBJ2-3; the D gene is possibly TRBD2 (6 bases). V was trimmed by 0 bases and J by 1 base, leaving 14 bases between them. CDR1 and CDR2 (germline): ENHRY, SYGVKD. The CDR3 sequence is 17 residues long. CDR3: CAISESGAGRGTDTQYF. The CDR3, as DNA: TGTGCCATCAGTGAGTCGGGCGCGGGGCGAGGCACAGATACGCAGTATTTT.

The table lists this clonotype with a few counts. V usage is TRBV7-2 and J usage is TRBJ2-3; 11 bases agree with TRBD2. Germline V lookup: CDR1 SGHTA, CDR2 FQGNSA. J gave up 0 bases and V 0 bases, and 14 bases lay outside the gene matches. The CDR3 length is 21 residues. CDR3 coding DNA: TGTGCCAGCAGCTTAGCGGACCCGGGACTAGCGGACTTTACTAGCACAGATACGCAGTATTTT. Amino acids: CASSLADPGLADFTSTDTQYF.

The gene calls are TRBV29-1 and TRBJ1-2; 8 bases agree with TRBD1. V was clipped by 0 bases and J by 3 bases; unmatched bases: 6. CDR3 length: 15 amino acids. In germline, CDR1 is SQVTM, CDR2 ANQGSEA. CDR3 nucleotides: TGCAGCGTTGAAGAGGACAGGGCTGGGTACTATGGCTACACCTTC. Amino acid sequence: CSVEEDRAGYYGYTF.

This clonotype has more than one count but fewer than ten. V and J are TRBV5-4 and TRBJ2-2, with 8 bases fitting TRBD1. After removal of 2 bases from V and 3 bases from J, the junction contained 9 bases not matched to a gene. The CDR3 is 17 residues long. The V gene's germline CDR1 is SGHNT and CDR2 YYREEE (reference sequence). The CDR3 DNA reads TGTGCCAGCAGCTTCTTTCCCAGGGGGCGAGACACCGGGGAGCTGTTTTTT. As protein: CASSFFPRGRDTGELFF.

This clonotype was found a few times. A much larger clone differs from this one at a single base, so this may be a read error. CDR3 sequence (DNA): TGTGCCAGCAGCCCCGTAGAGACCCAGTACTTC. Translating it yields CASSPVETQYF. The chain is built from TRBV7-9 and TRBJ2-5; D is undetermined. Germline CDR1 SEHNR, CDR2 FQNEAQ (reference sequence). V shed 5 bases and J shed 4 bases, with 5 bases lying between them. This CDR3 spans 11 amino acids.